The subject of this entry is one T cell receptor (beta chain). Its antigen is currently not known. No per-base quality is available; no much larger clone lies one base away. The immunoSEQ Assay, a bias-controlled multiplex PCR, was used to amplify TCRbeta CDR3 regions from genomic DNA. The paper's data handling went like this. Within the assay, amplification of reference gene primers was used to estimate how many nucleated cells each sample contained. To quantify the absolute abundance of each unique TCRbeta CDR3 rearrangement, sequence reads were collapsed and filtered. For each sample, productive Simpson clonality was calculated as the square root of Simpson's diversity index across productive rearrangements. TCRdb limited this immuneACCESS table to in-frame rearrangements with V and J called. A share of clones is missing; checked studies link under half to unresolved V genes, and the rest is unexplained. The D gene and trimming were derived from the DNA, and the V and J assignments and clone size from that table. In all, the sample holds under 50,000 clones, and approximately 95% of those were seen once. The leading ten clones occupy about 1% of the sample.

In Seattle, one collaborating source enrolled patients while the infection was active and tracked those patients longitudinally over the course of disease. Whole blood was collected in K2EDTA tubes by collaborating institutions according to the institutions' own protocols. For TCRbeta analysis, collaborators shipped samples in one of three forms: frozen whole blood, isolated PBMCs, or DNA extracted from either of those sample types. The sample originates from a study of blood T cell repertoires in COVID-19 (dated by TCRdb to 2019 to 2021). With respect to the entire study: The collaborator samples originated in the United States, Italy and Spain and spanned the acute and convalescent phases of COVID-19. Samples were obtained from the ongoing ImmuneRACE study (first 160 participants) and from about 1,300 subjects provided by 6 global collaborators. Nearly every sample came with metadata listing a de-identified subject ID, COVID-19 status, age in years and sex. The prospective study material was composed of cDNA or gDNA derived from T cells, B-cell-depleted T cells, or PBMCs. The dataset comprised deeply sampled blood TCRbeta repertoires from subjects exposed to, actively infected with, or recovered from COVID-19. Where available, HLA class I and class II types were obtained from metadata supplied by the sample provider rather than from assay-based typing. The repertoires were released in a freely available public database meant as a resource for research on the immune response to SARS-CoV-2.

The paper's findings and limits, for the study overall: The amount of clinical and demographic metadata varied by source and participant and was provided uncurated.

The sequence was collected from a man aged 55 to 70 with COVID-19, enrolled during active disease. Sequencing used peripheral blood.

The encoded CDR3 is CASRVGQGITYEQYF. The DNA sequence follows: TGTGCCAGCAGGGTGGGACAGGGAATAACCTACGAGCAGTACTTC. The V gene is TRBV28 and the J gene is TRBJ2-7; TRBD1 fits 9 bases in the junction. Germline trimming amounts to 6 bases on V and 2 bases on J, with 8 as the count of junction bases outside the gene matches. CDR1 is given as MDHEN and CDR2 as SYDVKM, both from the germline V gene. Its CDR3 holds 15 amino acids, cysteine through phenylalanine. The entry retains the CDR3 DNA only, 45 bases that are in frame from base 1.